This T cell receptor (beta chain) came from a study of T cell responses to AZD1222 COVID-19 vaccine. Profiled with immunoSEQ multiplex PCR; TCRdb holds only in-frame clones, not every one. Here the sample spans about 150,000 clones, over 75% being singletons. Looked up from germline, CDR1 is MDHEN and CDR2 is SYDVKM. CDR3 length: 15 amino acids. The germline V and J ends were trimmed by 3 bases and 1 base, with 10 bases remaining between them. The chain combines TRBV28 with TRBJ2-4; the D is unclear. This clonotype originated in an adult who received the MenACWY meningococcal vaccine as a control. Sample: peripheral blood, taken 28 days after the second dose of the MenACWY control vaccine. The CDR3 DNA follows: TGTGCCAGCAGTTTCCTCACTGCGGCCAAAAACATTCAGTACTTC. Translating it yields CASSFLTAAKNIQYF.